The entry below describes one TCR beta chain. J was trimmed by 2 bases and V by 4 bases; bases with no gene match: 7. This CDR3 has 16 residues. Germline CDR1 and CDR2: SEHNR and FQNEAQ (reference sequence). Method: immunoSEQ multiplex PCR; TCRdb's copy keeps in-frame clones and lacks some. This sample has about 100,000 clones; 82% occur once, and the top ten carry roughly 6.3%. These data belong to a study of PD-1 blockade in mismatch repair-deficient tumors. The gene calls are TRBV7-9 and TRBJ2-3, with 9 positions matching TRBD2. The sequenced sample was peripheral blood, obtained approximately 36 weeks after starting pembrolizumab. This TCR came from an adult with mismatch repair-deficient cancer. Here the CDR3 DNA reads TGTGCCAGCAGCTCGACCGGGACTAGCTCCACAGATACGCAGTATTTT. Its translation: CASSSTGTSSTDTQYF.